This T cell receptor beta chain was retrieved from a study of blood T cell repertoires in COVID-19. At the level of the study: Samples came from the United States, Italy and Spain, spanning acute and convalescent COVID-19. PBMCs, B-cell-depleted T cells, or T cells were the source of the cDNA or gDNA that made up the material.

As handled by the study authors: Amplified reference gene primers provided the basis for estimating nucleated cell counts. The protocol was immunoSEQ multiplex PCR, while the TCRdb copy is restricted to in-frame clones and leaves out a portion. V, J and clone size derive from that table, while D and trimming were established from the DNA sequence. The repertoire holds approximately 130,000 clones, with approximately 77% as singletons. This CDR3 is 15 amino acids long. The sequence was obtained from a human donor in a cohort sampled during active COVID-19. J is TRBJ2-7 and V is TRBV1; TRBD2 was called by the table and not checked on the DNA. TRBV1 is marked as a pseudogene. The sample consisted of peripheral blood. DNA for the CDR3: TGCACCAGCAGCACACGACTAGGACACTCTGACGAGCAGTACTTC. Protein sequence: CTSSTRLGHSDEQYF.